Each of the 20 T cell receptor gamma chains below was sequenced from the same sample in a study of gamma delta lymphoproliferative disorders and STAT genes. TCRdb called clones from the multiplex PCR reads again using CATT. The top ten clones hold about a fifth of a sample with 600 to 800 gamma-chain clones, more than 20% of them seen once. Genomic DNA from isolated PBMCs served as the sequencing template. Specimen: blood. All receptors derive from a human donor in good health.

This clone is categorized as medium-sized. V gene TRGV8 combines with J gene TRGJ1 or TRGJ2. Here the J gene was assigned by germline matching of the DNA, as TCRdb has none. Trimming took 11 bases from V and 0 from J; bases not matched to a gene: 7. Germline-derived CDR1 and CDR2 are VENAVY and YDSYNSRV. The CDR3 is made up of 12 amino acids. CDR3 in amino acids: CAIPSNYYKKLF. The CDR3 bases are TGTGCCATACCGTCGAATTATTATAAGAAACTCTTT.

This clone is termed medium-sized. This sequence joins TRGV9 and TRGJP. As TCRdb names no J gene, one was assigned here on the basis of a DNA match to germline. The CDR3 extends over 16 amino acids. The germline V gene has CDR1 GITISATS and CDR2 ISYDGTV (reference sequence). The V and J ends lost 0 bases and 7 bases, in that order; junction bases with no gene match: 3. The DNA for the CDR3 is TGTGCCTTGTGGGAGGTGTTCGAGTTGGGCAAAAAAATCAAGGTATTT. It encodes CALWEVFELGKKIKVF.

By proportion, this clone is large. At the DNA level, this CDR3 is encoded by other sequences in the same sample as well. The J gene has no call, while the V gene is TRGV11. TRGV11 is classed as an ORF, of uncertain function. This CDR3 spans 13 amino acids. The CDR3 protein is CACWIRPGLKELF. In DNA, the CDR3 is TGTGCCTGCTGGATTAGACCAGGCCTTAAGGAACTCTTT.

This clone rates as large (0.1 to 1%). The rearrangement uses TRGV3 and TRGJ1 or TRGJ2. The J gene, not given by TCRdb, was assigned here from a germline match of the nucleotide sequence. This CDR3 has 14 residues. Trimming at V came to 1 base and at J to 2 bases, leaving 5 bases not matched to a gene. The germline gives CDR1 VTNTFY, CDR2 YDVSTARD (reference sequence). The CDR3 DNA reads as TGTGCCACCTGGGACAGACTCTATTATTATAAGAAACTCTTT. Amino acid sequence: CATWDRLYYYKKLF.

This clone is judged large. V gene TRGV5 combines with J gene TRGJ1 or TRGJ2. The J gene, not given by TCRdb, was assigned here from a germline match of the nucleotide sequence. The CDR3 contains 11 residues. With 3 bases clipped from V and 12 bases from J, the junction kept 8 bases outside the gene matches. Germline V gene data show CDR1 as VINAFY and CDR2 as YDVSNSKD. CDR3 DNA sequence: TGTGCCACCTGGGACCGAAGCTGGAAACTCTTT. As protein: CATWDRSWKLF.

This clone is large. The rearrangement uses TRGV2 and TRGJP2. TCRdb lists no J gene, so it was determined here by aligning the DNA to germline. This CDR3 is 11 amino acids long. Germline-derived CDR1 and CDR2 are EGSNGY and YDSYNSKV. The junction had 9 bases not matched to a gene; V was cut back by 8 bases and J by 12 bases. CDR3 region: CATFLWGIKTF. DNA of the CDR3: TGTGCCACCTTTTTATGGGGGATCAAGACGTTT.

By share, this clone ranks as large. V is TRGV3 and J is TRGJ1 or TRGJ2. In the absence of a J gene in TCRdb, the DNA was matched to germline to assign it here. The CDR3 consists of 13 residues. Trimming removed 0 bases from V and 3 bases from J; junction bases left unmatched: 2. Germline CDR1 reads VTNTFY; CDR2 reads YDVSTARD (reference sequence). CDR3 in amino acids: CATWDRPYYKKLF. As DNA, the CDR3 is TGTGCCACCTGGGACAGGCCTTATTATAAGAAACTCTTT.

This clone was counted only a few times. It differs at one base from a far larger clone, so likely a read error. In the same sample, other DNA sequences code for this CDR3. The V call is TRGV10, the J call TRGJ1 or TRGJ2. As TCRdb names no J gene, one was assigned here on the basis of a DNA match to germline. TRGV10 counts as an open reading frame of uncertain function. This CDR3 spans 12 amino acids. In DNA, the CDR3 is TGTGCCGCGTGGGACGTTTATTATAAGAAACTCTTT. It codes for CAAWDVYYKKLF.

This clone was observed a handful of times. The CDR3 here is CATWDRGGETF. The CDR3 DNA reads as TGTGCCACCTGGGATCGGGGGGGGGAGACGTTT. TRGV8 is the V gene, and the J gene was not called. CDR1 VENAVY and CDR2 YDSYNSRV come from the germline V gene. The CDR3 has 11 residues.

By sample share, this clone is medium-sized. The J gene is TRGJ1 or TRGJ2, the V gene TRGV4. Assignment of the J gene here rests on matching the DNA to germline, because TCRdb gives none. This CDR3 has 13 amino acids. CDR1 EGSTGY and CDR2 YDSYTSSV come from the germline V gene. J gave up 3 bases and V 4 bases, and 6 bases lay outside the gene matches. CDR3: CATWDEFYYKKLF. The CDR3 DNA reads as TGTGCCACCTGGGACGAATTTTATTATAAGAAACTCTTT.

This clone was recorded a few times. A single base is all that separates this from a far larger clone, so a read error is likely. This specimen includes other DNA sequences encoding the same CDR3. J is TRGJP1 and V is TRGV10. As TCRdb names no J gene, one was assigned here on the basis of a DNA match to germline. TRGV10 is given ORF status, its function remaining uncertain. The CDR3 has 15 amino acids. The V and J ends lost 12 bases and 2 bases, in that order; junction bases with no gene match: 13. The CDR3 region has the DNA TGTGCTGCATGGGATCGTTTGACCACTGGTTGGTTCAAGATATTT. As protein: CAAWDRLTTGWFKIF.

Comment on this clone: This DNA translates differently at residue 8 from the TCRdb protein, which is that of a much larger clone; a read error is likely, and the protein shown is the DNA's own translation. Here the CDR3 reads CATWAYTAGWFKIF. CDR3 in DNA: TGTGCCACCTGGGCTTATACCGCTGGTTGGTTCAAGATATTT. The chain is built from TRGV3 and TRGJP1. The J gene, missing from TCRdb, was assigned here through DNA to germline matching. Germline CDR1 reads VTNTFY; CDR2 reads YDVSTARD (reference sequence). CDR3 length equals 14 residues.

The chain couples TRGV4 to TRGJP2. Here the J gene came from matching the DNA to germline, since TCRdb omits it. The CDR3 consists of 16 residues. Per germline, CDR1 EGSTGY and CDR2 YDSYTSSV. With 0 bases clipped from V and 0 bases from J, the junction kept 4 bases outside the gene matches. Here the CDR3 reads CATWDGRYSSDWIKTF. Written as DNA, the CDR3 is TGTGCCACCTGGGATGGGCGCTATAGTAGTGATTGGATCAAGACGTTT.

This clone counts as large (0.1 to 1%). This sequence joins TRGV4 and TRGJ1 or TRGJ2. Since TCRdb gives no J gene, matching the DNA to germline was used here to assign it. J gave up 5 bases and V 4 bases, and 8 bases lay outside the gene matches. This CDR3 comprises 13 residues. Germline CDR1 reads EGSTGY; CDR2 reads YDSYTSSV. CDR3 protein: CATWDGRDYKKLF. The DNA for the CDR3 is TGTGCCACCTGGGACGGGCGAGATTATAAGAAACTCTTT.

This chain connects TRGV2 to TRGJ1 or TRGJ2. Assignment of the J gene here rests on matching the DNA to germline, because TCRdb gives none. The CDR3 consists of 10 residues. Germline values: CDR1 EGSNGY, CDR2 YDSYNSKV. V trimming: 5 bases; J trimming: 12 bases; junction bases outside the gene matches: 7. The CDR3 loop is CATWGRVKLF. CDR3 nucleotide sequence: TGTGCCACCTGGGGGCGCGTGAAACTCTTT.

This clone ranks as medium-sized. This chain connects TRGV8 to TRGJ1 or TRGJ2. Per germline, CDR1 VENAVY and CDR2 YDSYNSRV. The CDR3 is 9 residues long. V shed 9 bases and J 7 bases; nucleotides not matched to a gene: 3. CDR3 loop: CATRYKKLF. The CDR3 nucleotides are TGTGCCACCAGGTATAAGAAACTCTTT.

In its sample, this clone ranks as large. The CDR3 is CAAWDMKKLF. The CDR3 DNA is TGTGCTGCGTGGGATATGAAGAAACTCTTT. V usage is TRGV10 and J usage is TRGJ1 or TRGJ2. TCRdb carries no J gene annotation; the J gene was assigned here by matching the DNA with germline. TRGV10 is treated as an ORF (open reading frame) with a function not yet certain. The CDR3 runs 10 residues. V lost 8 bases, J lost 10 bases, and 6 bases stayed unmatched.

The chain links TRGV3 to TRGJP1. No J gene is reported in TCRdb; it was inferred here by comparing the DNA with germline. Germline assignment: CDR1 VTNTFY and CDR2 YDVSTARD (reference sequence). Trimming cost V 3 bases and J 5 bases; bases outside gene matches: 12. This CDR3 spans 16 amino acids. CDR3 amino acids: CATWDRPPSTGWFKIF. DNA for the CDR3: TGTGCCACCTGGGACCGGCCTCCTTCGACTGGTTGGTTCAAGATATTT.

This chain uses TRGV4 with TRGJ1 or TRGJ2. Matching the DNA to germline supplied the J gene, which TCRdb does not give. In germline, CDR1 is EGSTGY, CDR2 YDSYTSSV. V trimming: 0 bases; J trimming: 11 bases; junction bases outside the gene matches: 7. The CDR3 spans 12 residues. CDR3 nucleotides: TGTGCCACCTGGGATGGGCTAGTTCAGAAACTCTTT. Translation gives CATWDGLVQKLF.

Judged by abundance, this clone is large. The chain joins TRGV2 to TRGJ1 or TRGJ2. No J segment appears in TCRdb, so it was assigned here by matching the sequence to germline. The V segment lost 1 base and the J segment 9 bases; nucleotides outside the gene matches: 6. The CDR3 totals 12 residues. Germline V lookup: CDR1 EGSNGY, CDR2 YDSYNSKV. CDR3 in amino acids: CATWDGYIKKLF. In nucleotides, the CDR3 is TGTGCCACCTGGGACGGCTACATTAAGAAACTCTTT.